This TCR beta chain was recovered during a study of CD8 T cells in ankylosing spondylitis. This clonotype was observed many times. Trimming at V came to 6 bases and at J to 4 bases, leaving 16 bases not matched to a gene. In germline, CDR1 is MNHNS, CDR2 SASEGT. The CDR3 has 17 amino acids. MiXCR, applied by TCRdb to the 5' RACE reads, yields one record per CDR3 protein. The table records about 140,000 distinct CDR3 sequences, about 6.7% of them present only once. The chain recombines TRBV6-1 with TRBJ2-3; 7 bases map to TRBD2. Sequencing used blood, either unsorted or a sorted T cell fraction (not recorded which). The receptor's source is a female donor with ankylosing spondylitis or in good health (not recorded which). The CDR3 spells CASRFRVVGGVADTQYF. The CDR3, as DNA: TGTGCCAGCAGATTCCGTGTTGTTGGGGGGGTCGCAGATACGCAGTATTTT.